This TCR beta chain was profiled in a study of long-term antiretroviral therapy in people with HIV. The authors ran the immunoSEQ assay, v3.0, at survey level. Data came from immunoSEQ multiplex PCR; TCRdb stores just in-frame clones and leaves some out. The sample lists under 20,000 clones, about four fifths occurring once. The source material was unsorted PBMCs, sampled at the start of antiretroviral therapy, before treatment. The clonotype comes from a man between 18 and 35 years old with HIV.

This chain's CDR3 is CSARASDTQYF. The CDR3 DNA is TGCAGTGCCCGCGCGTCAGATACGCAGTATTTT. The chain uses TRBV20-1 and TRBJ2-3; unclear D gene. Germline CDR1 reads DFQATT; CDR2 reads SNEGSKA (reference sequence). The CDR3 consists of 11 residues. V dropped 6 bases and J dropped 4 bases, with 8 bases sitting between them.